The rows below give T cell receptor beta chains drawn from one sample of a study of blood T cell repertoires in COVID-19. The repertoire was sequenced with immunoSEQ multiplex PCR; TCRdb's copy has only in-frame clones and lacks some. This repertoire shows about 270,000 clones, around 90% found once; its top ten account for 4.1%. Material: PBMCs or T cells enriched from blood (not recorded which). The receptors shown here come from a woman younger than 45 with acute COVID-19. Both conserved end residues are part of each CDR3. D genes are given only for firm matches. Some rows mark clone size as missing; the rest say once, few, many or name a class of expanded clone.

J gene: TRBJ2-2
clone size: -
D gene: TRBD2
V gene: TRBV5-1
CDR3 protein: CASSSLPPGTSGTGELFF
CDR3 DNA: TGCGCCAGCAGCTCATTGCCGCCCGGGACTAGCGGAACCGGGGAGCTGTTTTTT

J gene: TRBJ2-3
clone size: -
D gene: -
V gene: TRBV11-3
CDR3 protein: CASSFTGTTGQADTQYF
CDR3 DNA: TGTGCCAGCAGCTTCACCGGGACTACAGGGCAGGCAGATACGCAGTATTTT

J gene: TRBJ2-7
clone size: -
D gene: TRBD1
V gene: TRBV18
CDR3 protein: CASSPGQAVGEQYF
CDR3 DNA: TGTGCCAGCTCACCGGGACAGGCAGTAGGAGAGCAGTACTTC

J gene: TRBJ2-1
clone size: once
D gene: TRBD1
V gene: TRBV18
CDR3 protein: CASSPGTGGEGEQFF
CDR3 DNA: TGTGCCAGCTCACCGGGCACAGGGGGTGAGGGTGAGCAGTTCTTC

J gene: TRBJ2-3
clone size: once
D gene: -
V gene: TRBV28
CDR3 protein: CASSLRTQRIDTQYF
CDR3 DNA: TGTGCCAGCAGCCTACGGACACAAAGAATAGATACGCAGTATTTT

J gene: TRBJ2-1
clone size: once
D gene: -
V gene: TRBV7-3
CDR3 protein: CASSLTEALSSYNEQFF
CDR3 DNA: TGTGCCAGCAGCTTAACAGAGGCTCTAAGCTCCTACAATGAGCAGTTCTTC

J gene: TRBJ2-7
clone size: -
D gene: -
V gene: TRBV7-2
CDR3 protein: CASSLVAGSVSEQYF
CDR3 DNA: TGTGCCAGCAGCTTAGTGGCAGGAAGTGTGTCCGAGCAGTACTTC

J gene: TRBJ2-2
clone size: -
D gene: -
V gene: TRBV5-1
CDR3 protein: CASSLEQLNLGPGELFF
CDR3 DNA: TGCGCCAGCAGCTTGGAACAACTGAACCTAGGCCCCGGGGAGCTGTTTTTT

J gene: TRBJ2-7
clone size: -
D gene: TRBD2
V gene: TRBV27
CDR3 protein: CASSTRLAGGYEQYF
CDR3 DNA: TGTGCCAGCAGTACCCGACTAGCGGGGGGGTACGAGCAGTACTTC

J gene: TRBJ1-2
clone size: -
D gene: -
V gene: TRBV3-1/TRBV3-2
CDR3 protein: CASSQDGGAHYGYTF
CDR3 DNA: TGTGCCAGCAGCCAAGATGGCGGGGCCCACTATGGCTACACCTTC

J gene: TRBJ2-7
clone size: -
D gene: -
V gene: TRBV5-1
CDR3 protein: CASSPGGQTYEQYF
CDR3 DNA: TGCGCCAGCAGCCCCGGGGGGCAGACCTACGAGCAGTACTTC

J gene: TRBJ1-5
clone size: -
D gene: TRBD1
V gene: TRBV19
CDR3 protein: CASSILGTGMEQPQHF
CDR3 DNA: TGTGCCAGTAGTATACTAGGGACAGGGATGGAACAGCCCCAGCATTTT

J gene: TRBJ2-1
clone size: -
D gene: -
V gene: TRBV19
CDR3 protein: CASSSTPLSSYNEQFF
CDR3 DNA: TGTGCCAGTAGTAGCACACCTTTAAGCTCCTACAATGAGCAGTTCTTC

J gene: TRBJ2-3
clone size: -
D gene: TRBD1
V gene: TRBV11-3
CDR3 protein: CASSLRTGSSTDTQYF
CDR3 DNA: TGTGCCAGCAGCCTCCGGACAGGGTCTAGCACAGATACGCAGTATTTT

J gene: TRBJ2-7
clone size: -
D gene: TRBD1
V gene: TRBV18
CDR3 protein: CASSLGQGADEQYF
CDR3 DNA: TGTGCCAGCTCGTTGGGACAGGGGGCGGACGAGCAGTACTTC

J gene: TRBJ1-1
clone size: -
D gene: TRBD1
V gene: TRBV2
CDR3 protein: CASSPTGGGGTEAFF
CDR3 DNA: TGTGCCAGCAGTCCTACAGGGGGCGGGGGGACTGAAGCTTTCTTT

J gene: TRBJ2-7
clone size: -
D gene: -
V gene: TRBV6-5
CDR3 protein: CASSFGQVYEQYF
CDR3 DNA: TGTGCCAGCAGTTTTGGACAAGTCTACGAGCAGTACTTC

J gene: TRBJ2-7
clone size: -
D gene: -
V gene: TRBV28
CDR3 protein: CASSRQEQYF
CDR3 DNA: TGTGCCAGCAGCCGACAAGAGCAGTACTTC

J gene: TRBJ1-2
clone size: -
D gene: TRBD1
V gene: TRBV27
CDR3 protein: CASSSGTEVSGYTF
CDR3 DNA: TGTGCCAGCAGTTCCGGGACAGAGGTTTCCGGCTACACCTTC

J gene: TRBJ2-3
clone size: -
D gene: TRBD1
V gene: TRBV24-1
CDR3 protein: CATSETGGSADTQYF
CDR3 DNA: TGTGCCACCAGTGAGACAGGGGGTTCAGCAGATACGCAGTATTTT

J gene: TRBJ2-7
clone size: -
D gene: TRBD2
V gene: TRBV11-2
CDR3 protein: CASSSSRGRAYEQYF
CDR3 DNA: TGTGCCAGCAGCTCTAGCCGCGGGAGGGCCTACGAGCAGTACTTC

J gene: TRBJ2-5
clone size: -
D gene: TRBD2
V gene: TRBV7-3
CDR3 protein: CASSLTAGGYFQETQYF
CDR3 DNA: TGTGCCAGCAGCTTAACAGCGGGAGGGTATTTCCAAGAGACCCAGTACTTC

J gene: TRBJ2-3
clone size: -
D gene: -
V gene: TRBV11-2
CDR3 protein: CASSAMERSTDTQYF
CDR3 DNA: TGTGCCAGCAGCGCGATGGAGCGAAGCACAGATACGCAGTATTTT

J gene: TRBJ2-2
clone size: -
D gene: TRBD2
V gene: TRBV3-1/TRBV3-2
CDR3 protein: CASSPTSGKLNTGELFF
CDR3 DNA: TGTGCCAGCAGCCCCACTAGCGGCAAATTGAACACCGGGGAGCTGTTTTTT

J gene: TRBJ2-7
clone size: -
D gene: -
V gene: TRBV9
CDR3 protein: CASSVEEGPEQYF
CDR3 DNA: TGTGCCAGCAGCGTAGAGGAGGGTCCCGAGCAGTACTTC

J gene: TRBJ2-1
clone size: once
D gene: -
V gene: TRBV7-3
CDR3 protein: CASSLGEASYNEQFF
CDR3 DNA: TGTGCCAGCAGCTTAGGGGAGGCATCCTACAATGAGCAGTTCTTC

J gene: TRBJ1-6
clone size: -
D gene: TRBD1
V gene: TRBV2
CDR3 protein: CASSEAGTGNNSPLHF
CDR3 DNA: TGTGCCAGCAGTGAAGCGGGGACAGGGAATAATTCACCCCTCCACTTT

J gene: TRBJ1-3
clone size: -
D gene: -
V gene: TRBV21-1
CDR3 protein: CASSKVTTGGASGNTIYF
CDR3 DNA: TGTGCCAGCAGCAAAGTTACGACAGGGGGCGCCTCTGGAAACACCATATATTTT

J gene: TRBJ1-3
clone size: -
D gene: -
V gene: TRBV9
CDR3 protein: CASSPGQTSGNTIYF
CDR3 DNA: TGTGCCAGCAGCCCCGGACAGACCTCTGGAAACACCATATATTTT

J gene: TRBJ1-5
clone size: -
D gene: -
V gene: TRBV5-6
CDR3 protein: CASSLTGSQPQHF
CDR3 DNA: TGTGCCAGCAGCTTGACAGGGAGTCAGCCCCAGCATTTT

J gene: TRBJ2-5
clone size: -
D gene: TRBD2
V gene: TRBV7-9
CDR3 protein: CASSFIAGQETQYF
CDR3 DNA: TGTGCCAGCAGCTTTATAGCGGGGCAAGAGACCCAGTACTTC

J gene: TRBJ2-1
clone size: once
D gene: TRBD2
V gene: TRBV11-2
CDR3 protein: CASSPLAGGLNEQFF
CDR3 DNA: TGTGCCAGCAGCCCTCTAGCGGGAGGTCTCAATGAGCAGTTCTTC

J gene: TRBJ2-3
clone size: -
D gene: -
V gene: TRBV27
CDR3 protein: CASSLELGGTDTQYF
CDR3 DNA: TGTGCCAGCAGTCTCGAGCTTGGCGGGACAGATACGCAGTATTTT

J gene: TRBJ1-5
clone size: -
D gene: -
V gene: TRBV21-1
CDR3 protein: CASSKGALNQPQHF
CDR3 DNA: TGTGCCAGCAGCAAGGGAGCGTTGAATCAGCCCCAGCATTTT

J gene: TRBJ1-2
clone size: -
D gene: -
V gene: TRBV6-5
CDR3 protein: CASSPRPADGYTF
CDR3 DNA: TGTGCCAGCAGTCCTCGCCCAGCGGATGGCTACACCTTC

J gene: TRBJ2-7
clone size: -
D gene: -
V gene: TRBV19
CDR3 protein: CAGRVRSYEQYF
CDR3 DNA: TGTGCCGGGCGGGTACGCTCCTACGAGCAGTACTTC

J gene: TRBJ2-7
clone size: -
D gene: TRBD2
V gene: TRBV28
CDR3 protein: CASSLTSGRSEQYF
CDR3 DNA: TGTGCCAGCAGCCTTACTAGCGGGAGAAGCGAGCAGTACTTC

J gene: TRBJ2-2
clone size: -
D gene: TRBD1
V gene: TRBV7-9
CDR3 protein: CASNPGQGIGELFF
CDR3 DNA: TGTGCCAGCAACCCTGGACAGGGGATCGGGGAGCTGTTTTTT

J gene: TRBJ1-3
clone size: -
D gene: -
V gene: TRBV12-3/TRBV12-4
CDR3 protein: CASSYGGGNTIYF
CDR3 DNA: TGTGCCAGCAGTTATGGAGGGGGAAACACCATATATTTT

J gene: TRBJ1-6
clone size: -
D gene: TRBD1
V gene: TRBV14
CDR3 protein: CASSPGTGRSPLHF
CDR3 DNA: TGTGCCAGCAGTCCCGGGACAGGGAGATCACCCCTCCACTTT

J gene: TRBJ1-5
clone size: -
D gene: -
V gene: TRBV28
CDR3 protein: CASSLFGQANQPQHF
CDR3 DNA: TGTGCCAGCAGTTTATTCGGACAAGCGAATCAGCCCCAGCATTTT

J gene: TRBJ2-1
clone size: -
D gene: -
V gene: TRBV19
CDR3 protein: CASNRRQGPSYNEQFF
CDR3 DNA: TGTGCCAGTAATAGAAGGCAGGGGCCCTCCTACAATGAGCAGTTCTTC

J gene: TRBJ2-1
clone size: -
D gene: TRBD2
V gene: TRBV18
CDR3 protein: CASSPQTSGRYNEQFF
CDR3 DNA: TGTGCCAGCTCACCGCAGACTAGCGGGAGGTACAATGAGCAGTTCTTC

J gene: TRBJ1-1
clone size: -
D gene: -
V gene: TRBV5-1
CDR3 protein: CASSFGNRNTEAFF
CDR3 DNA: TGCGCCAGCAGTTTCGGAAACAGGAACACTGAAGCTTTCTTT

J gene: TRBJ2-6
clone size: -
D gene: -
V gene: TRBV6-4
CDR3 protein: CASSPGDSGANVLTF
CDR3 DNA: TGTGCCAGCAGTCCGGGGGACTCTGGGGCCAACGTCCTGACTTTC

J gene: TRBJ1-1
clone size: -
D gene: -
V gene: TRBV27
CDR3 protein: CASSLGAEAFF
CDR3 DNA: TGTGCCAGCAGCTTAGGAGCTGAAGCTTTCTTT

J gene: TRBJ1-3
clone size: -
D gene: TRBD1
V gene: TRBV27
CDR3 protein: CASSLGQGSGNTIYF
CDR3 DNA: TGTGCCAGCAGTTTGGGACAGGGCTCTGGAAACACCATATATTTT

J gene: TRBJ1-3
clone size: -
D gene: -
V gene: TRBV10-3
CDR3 protein: CAISDTTISGNTIYF
CDR3 DNA: TGTGCCATCAGTGATACGACAATCTCTGGAAACACCATATATTTT

J gene: TRBJ2-1
clone size: -
D gene: TRBD2
V gene: TRBV5-1
CDR3 protein: CASSPLTSGIYNEQFF
CDR3 DNA: TGCGCCAGCAGCCCCCTGACTAGCGGGATCTACAATGAGCAGTTCTTC